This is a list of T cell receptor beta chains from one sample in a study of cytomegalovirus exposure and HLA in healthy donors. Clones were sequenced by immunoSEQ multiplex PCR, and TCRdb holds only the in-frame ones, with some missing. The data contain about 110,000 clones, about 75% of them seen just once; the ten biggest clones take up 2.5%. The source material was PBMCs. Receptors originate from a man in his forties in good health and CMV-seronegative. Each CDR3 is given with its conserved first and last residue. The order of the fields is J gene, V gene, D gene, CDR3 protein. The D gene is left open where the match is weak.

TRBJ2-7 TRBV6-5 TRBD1 CASRKDRVKGEQYF
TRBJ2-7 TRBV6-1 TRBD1 CASSAIRGLGEQYF
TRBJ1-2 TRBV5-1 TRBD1 CASRYDRGNYGYTF
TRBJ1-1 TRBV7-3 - CASSLGQTNTEAFF
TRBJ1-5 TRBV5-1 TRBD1 CASSQGEGNQPQHF
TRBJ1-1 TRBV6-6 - CASTPRSVF
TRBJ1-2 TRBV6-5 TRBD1 CASSAGQGSYGYTF
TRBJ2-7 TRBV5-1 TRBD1 CASSFGQGSSYEQYF
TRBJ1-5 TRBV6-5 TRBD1 CASSPGQGSQPQHF
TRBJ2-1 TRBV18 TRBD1 CASSPLQGASYNEQFF
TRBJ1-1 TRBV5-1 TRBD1 CASSKGQGAVGTEAFF